This T cell receptor beta chain comes out of a study of technical replicates of blood from a handful of donors. Germline CDR1 SGHVS, CDR2 FNYEAQ. Both ends counted, the CDR3 spans 13 residues. Produced via immunoSEQ multiplex PCR; TCRdb's table is partial and in-frame only. The sample contains tens of thousands of clones, about 95% of which appear only once. About this clone: It is unclear where the CDR3 begins or ends on the DNA, so no DNA is shown, and the CDR3 is as TCRdb lists it.

The rearrangement uses TRBV7-6 and TRBJ2-7; the D call in the table, TRBD1, was not verified against the DNA. The source material was T cells isolated from PBMCs. The sequence came from a human donor in good health. CDR3 sequence reads: CASSFGQGYEQYF.